These 2 T cell receptor beta chains were sequenced from one sample in a study of immune evolution from preneoplasia to lung adenocarcinoma. The protocol was immunoSEQ multiplex PCR, while the TCRdb copy is restricted to in-frame clones and leaves out a portion. The sample contains around 21,000 clones, approximately 75% of which appear only once. The sequenced material came from FFPE invasive lung adenocarcinoma tissue. The receptor set was obtained from a person in their sixties with lung adenocarcinoma.

This chain links TRBV5-1 with TRBJ2-7, with 9 nucleotides matching TRBD1. The V gene end was trimmed by 4 bases and the J gene end by 0 bases; junction bases not matched to a gene: 5. This CDR3 region has 15 residues. From germline, CDR1 is SGHRS and CDR2 YFSETQ. The CDR3 here is CASSEGQGYSYEQYF. CDR3 nucleotides: TGCGCCAGCAGCGAGGGACAGGGCTACTCCTACGAGCAGTACTTC. The full variable domain, with the rest looked up from reference TRBV5-1 and TRBJ2-7, is KAGVTQTPRYLIKTRGQQVTLSCSPISGHRSVSWYQQTPGQGLQFLFEYFSETQRNKGNFPGRFSGRQFSNSRSEMNVSTLELGDSALYLCASSEGQGYSYEQYFGPGTRLTVT.

The chain combines TRBV4-2 with TRBJ2-7, with 9 positions matching TRBD2. CDR1 LGHNA and CDR2 YNFKEQ come from the germline V gene. The CDR3 extends over 15 amino acids. J lost 6 bases, V lost 2 bases, and 8 bases had no gene match. The DNA for the CDR3 is TGTGCCAGCAGCCAAAGGGCAGCGGGAGGTCGCGAGCAGTACTTC. This encodes CASSQRAAGGREQYF.